A selection of T cell receptor beta chains follows, all from one sample in a study of Tregs in tolerant kidney transplant recipients. Only in-frame clones appear in the TCRdb table, and some are missing; sequencing was by immunoSEQ multiplex PCR. This table holds approximately 60,000 clones, roughly 98% found once. This specimen was Tregs from blood, taken before the transplant. The receptors were gathered from a human donor who received a combined kidney and bone marrow transplant. CDR3s include the opening cysteine and the closing phenylalanine or tryptophan. The order of the fields is D gene, V gene, J gene, clone size, CDR3 protein, CDR3 DNA. D genes are given only for firm matches. For some rows the clone size is stated as once, few or many, or as a class when expanded; others skip it.

d_call: NA
v_call: TRBV6-6
j_call: TRBJ1-6
clone_size: NA
cdr3_aa: CASRAGSYNSPLHF
cdr3_nt: TGTGCCAGCAGGGCAGGGTCCTATAATTCACCCCTCCACTTT

d_call: NA
v_call: TRBV27
j_call: TRBJ1-5
clone_size: NA
cdr3_aa: CASSFTRGGNQPQHF
cdr3_nt: TGTGCCAGCAGTTTTACCAGGGGCGGCAATCAGCCCCAGCATTTT

d_call: NA
v_call: TRBV7-2
j_call: TRBJ1-2
clone_size: NA
cdr3_aa: CASSLAAGIYGYTF
cdr3_nt: TGTGCCAGCAGCTTAGCTGCGGGGATTTATGGCTACACCTTC

d_call: TRBD1
v_call: TRBV2
j_call: TRBJ2-6
clone_size: NA
cdr3_aa: CASRATGGVTGANVLTF
cdr3_nt: TGTGCCAGCAGGGCAACAGGGGGCGTTACTGGGGCCAACGTCCTGACTTTC

d_call: NA
v_call: TRBV11-3
j_call: TRBJ1-2
clone_size: NA
cdr3_aa: CASTRRGGLGYTF
cdr3_nt: TGTGCCAGCACCCGGCGCGGGGGGCTTGGCTACACCTTC

d_call: NA
v_call: TRBV14
j_call: TRBJ1-4
clone_size: NA
cdr3_aa: CASSPRLGTLKNEKLFF
cdr3_nt: TGTGCCAGCAGCCCCCGTCTAGGGACACTCAAGAATGAAAAACTGTTTTTT

d_call: NA
v_call: TRBV7-9
j_call: TRBJ2-1
clone_size: NA
cdr3_aa: CASSLATYSPEQFF
cdr3_nt: TGTGCCAGCAGCTTAGCCACGTACAGCCCTGAGCAGTTCTTC

d_call: NA
v_call: TRBV29-1
j_call: TRBJ1-2
clone_size: NA
cdr3_aa: CSVQTPNYGYTF
cdr3_nt: TGCAGCGTTCAGACACCTAACTATGGCTACACCTTC

d_call: NA
v_call: TRBV7-9
j_call: TRBJ2-7
clone_size: NA
cdr3_aa: CASSLTRSYEQYF
cdr3_nt: TGTGCCAGCAGCTTAACTAGATCCTACGAGCAGTACTTC

d_call: NA
v_call: TRBV19
j_call: TRBJ2-7
clone_size: NA
cdr3_aa: CASSLAGSYYEQYF
cdr3_nt: TGTGCCAGTAGTTTGGCAGGGTCCTACTACGAGCAGTACTTC

d_call: TRBD2
v_call: TRBV6-6
j_call: TRBJ2-1
clone_size: once
cdr3_aa: CASSYVSGRKFF
cdr3_nt: TGTGCCAGCAGTTACGTTAGCGGGAGAAAGTTCTTC

d_call: NA
v_call: TRBV19
j_call: TRBJ2-7
clone_size: NA
cdr3_aa: CASKWSSYEQYF
cdr3_nt: TGTGCCAGTAAATGGAGCTCCTACGAGCAGTACTTC

d_call: TRBD1
v_call: TRBV18
j_call: TRBJ1-4
clone_size: once
cdr3_aa: CASSPHSGQGGKLFF
cdr3_nt: TGTGCCAGCTCACCACATTCGGGACAGGGGGGAAAACTGTTTTTT

d_call: NA
v_call: TRBV5-6
j_call: TRBJ1-3
clone_size: NA
cdr3_aa: CASSRYGGHSGNTIYF
cdr3_nt: TGTGCCAGCAGCAGGTACGGCGGACACTCTGGAAACACCATATATTTT

d_call: TRBD1
v_call: TRBV9
j_call: TRBJ1-4
clone_size: NA
cdr3_aa: CASSTGTDNEKLFF
cdr3_nt: TGTGCCAGCAGCACAGGGACAGATAATGAAAAACTGTTTTTT

d_call: NA
v_call: TRBV5-1
j_call: TRBJ1-6
clone_size: NA
cdr3_aa: CASSLAPKAGNNSPLHF
cdr3_nt: TGCGCCAGCAGCTTGGCCCCGAAGGCAGGCAATAATTCACCCCTCCACTTT

d_call: TRBD2
v_call: TRBV9
j_call: TRBJ2-3
clone_size: NA
cdr3_aa: CASSVYGLAGVDTQYF
cdr3_nt: TGTGCCAGCAGCGTTTACGGACTAGCGGGGGTGGATACGCAGTATTTT

d_call: TRBD2
v_call: TRBV13
j_call: TRBJ2-7
clone_size: NA
cdr3_aa: CASSFGLAGGRGSEQYF
cdr3_nt: TGTGCCAGCAGCTTTGGGCTAGCGGGAGGCCGGGGTTCCGAGCAGTACTTC

d_call: NA
v_call: TRBV7-6
j_call: TRBJ1-1
clone_size: few
cdr3_aa: CASSLAHGNTEAFF
cdr3_nt: TGTGCCAGCAGCTTAGCGCACGGGAACACTGAAGCTTTCTTT

d_call: NA
v_call: TRBV11-2
j_call: TRBJ2-1
clone_size: NA
cdr3_aa: CASSFQLAEYNEQFF
cdr3_nt: TGTGCCAGCAGCTTTCAGTTAGCGGAGTACAATGAGCAGTTCTTC

d_call: NA
v_call: TRBV11-2
j_call: TRBJ2-7
clone_size: NA
cdr3_aa: CASSLDSSLAVYYEQYF
cdr3_nt: TGTGCCAGCAGCTTAGACTCCTCGTTAGCCGTATACTACGAGCAGTACTTC

d_call: NA
v_call: TRBV6-5
j_call: TRBJ2-1
clone_size: once
cdr3_aa: CASSPTGPYNEQFF
cdr3_nt: TGTGCCAGCAGTCCAACAGGCCCCTACAATGAGCAGTTCTTC

d_call: TRBD2
v_call: TRBV19
j_call: TRBJ2-1
clone_size: few
cdr3_aa: CASRLAGAYNEQFF
cdr3_nt: TGTGCCAGTAGACTAGCGGGAGCCTACAATGAGCAGTTCTTC

d_call: TRBD2
v_call: TRBV6-5
j_call: TRBJ2-5
clone_size: NA
cdr3_aa: CASKFSGGIQETQYF
cdr3_nt: TGTGCCAGCAAATTTAGCGGGGGCATACAAGAGACCCAGTACTTC

d_call: TRBD1
v_call: TRBV28
j_call: TRBJ1-4
clone_size: NA
cdr3_aa: CASSSSDRVREKLFF
cdr3_nt: TGTGCCAGCAGTTCCTCGGACAGGGTGAGAGAAAAACTGTTTTTT

d_call: TRBD2
v_call: TRBV5-1
j_call: TRBJ2-3
clone_size: NA
cdr3_aa: CASSLALEREGRYTQYF
cdr3_nt: TGCGCCAGCAGCTTGGCTCTGGAGCGGGAGGGCCGTTATACGCAGTATTTT

d_call: TRBD1
v_call: TRBV29-1
j_call: TRBJ1-2
clone_size: NA
cdr3_aa: CSERTGDGYGYTF
cdr3_nt: TGCAGCGAGAGGACAGGGGACGGCTATGGCTACACCTTC

d_call: TRBD1
v_call: TRBV5-1
j_call: TRBJ2-7
clone_size: NA
cdr3_aa: CASSSSSGTGIEQYF
cdr3_nt: TGCGCCAGCAGCTCTAGCTCCGGGACAGGGATTGAGCAGTACTTC

d_call: TRBD2
v_call: TRBV18
j_call: TRBJ2-1
clone_size: NA
cdr3_aa: CASSPGLADEQFF
cdr3_nt: TGTGCCAGCTCACCGGGACTAGCTGATGAGCAGTTCTTC

d_call: TRBD2
v_call: TRBV29-1
j_call: TRBJ2-7
clone_size: NA
cdr3_aa: CSVGPGLAVYEQYF
cdr3_nt: TGCAGCGTTGGCCCCGGACTAGCGGTATACGAGCAGTACTTC

d_call: NA
v_call: TRBV6-1
j_call: TRBJ2-4
clone_size: NA
cdr3_aa: CATLSALGTYIQYF
cdr3_nt: TGTGCCACCCTATCGGCGCTAGGTACATACATTCAGTACTTC

d_call: TRBD1
v_call: TRBV7-9
j_call: TRBJ2-5
clone_size: NA
cdr3_aa: CASSARGQGTGETQYF
cdr3_nt: TGTGCCAGCAGCGCTCGGGGACAGGGTACAGGAGAGACCCAGTACTTC

d_call: TRBD1
v_call: TRBV27
j_call: TRBJ2-7
clone_size: NA
cdr3_aa: CASSPWTGSSSYEQYF
cdr3_nt: TGTGCCAGCAGTCCATGGACAGGGTCGAGCTCCTACGAGCAGTACTTC

d_call: TRBD2
v_call: TRBV7-2
j_call: TRBJ2-7
clone_size: NA
cdr3_aa: CASRSSGRSYEQYF
cdr3_nt: TGTGCCAGCAGGTCTAGCGGGAGATCTTACGAGCAGTACTTC

d_call: NA
v_call: TRBV18
j_call: TRBJ2-7
clone_size: NA
cdr3_aa: CASSKQESISYEQYF
cdr3_nt: TGTGCCAGCTCCAAACAGGAGTCAATCTCCTACGAGCAGTACTTC

d_call: TRBD1
v_call: TRBV7-8
j_call: TRBJ1-1
clone_size: NA
cdr3_aa: CASSWTGRLNTEAFF
cdr3_nt: TGTGCCAGCAGCTGGACAGGGAGACTGAACACTGAAGCTTTCTTT

d_call: NA
v_call: TRBV19
j_call: TRBJ1-4
clone_size: NA
cdr3_aa: CASSIAGRSNEKLFF
cdr3_nt: TGTGCCAGCTCCATCGCCGGGAGGTCTAATGAAAAACTGTTTTTT

d_call: TRBD2
v_call: TRBV9
j_call: TRBJ2-1
clone_size: NA
cdr3_aa: CASSKSPWRERMHNEQFF
cdr3_nt: TGTGCCAGCAGCAAATCCCCCTGGCGGGAGAGAATGCACAATGAGCAGTTCTTC

d_call: TRBD2
v_call: TRBV30
j_call: TRBJ2-5
clone_size: NA
cdr3_aa: CAWSVLAGGRETQYF
cdr3_nt: TGTGCCTGGAGTGTACTAGCGGGGGGGCGAGAGACCCAGTACTTC

d_call: NA
v_call: TRBV4-2
j_call: TRBJ2-7
clone_size: NA
cdr3_aa: CASSQDRGYEQYF
cdr3_nt: TGTGCCAGCAGCCAAGATCGAGGTTACGAGCAGTACTTC

d_call: NA
v_call: TRBV11-3
j_call: TRBJ2-1
clone_size: NA
cdr3_aa: CASSSHPKPEQFF
cdr3_nt: TGTGCCAGCAGCTCTCACCCTAAGCCAGAGCAGTTCTTC